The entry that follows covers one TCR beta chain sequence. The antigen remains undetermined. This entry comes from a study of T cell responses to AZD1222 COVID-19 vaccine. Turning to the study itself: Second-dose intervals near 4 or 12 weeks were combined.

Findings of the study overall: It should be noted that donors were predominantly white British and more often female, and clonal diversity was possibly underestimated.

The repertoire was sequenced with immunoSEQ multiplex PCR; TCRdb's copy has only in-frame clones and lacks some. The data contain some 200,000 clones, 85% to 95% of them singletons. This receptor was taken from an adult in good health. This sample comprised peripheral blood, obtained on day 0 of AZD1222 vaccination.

CDR3 residues: CASTPHAVPRTGELFF. The CDR3 region has the DNA TGTGCCAGTACCCCACATGCGGTTCCGCGGACCGGGGAGCTGTTTTTT. This chain joins TRBV19 and TRBJ2-2; D is unresolved. Germline V CDR1 and CDR2: LNHDA, SQIVND (reference sequence). The CDR3 consists of 16 residues. V was shortened by 7 bases and J by 5 bases, with 20 bases between the two germline ends.